This T cell receptor (beta chain) was captured by sequencing in a study of T cell repertoires in cytomegalovirus infection. Background on the study: Use of recently identified HLA-C-restricted and well-studied HLA-B-restricted CMV epitopes was part of the study. An indication of both CMV infection and matching HLA type came from public TCR beta signatures.

V lost 1 base and J lost 5, with 17 bases in between. This CDR3 spans 16 amino acids. Study-wide results and caveats: Summed frequency of shared TCR beta families picked out CMV carriers who also had the relevant HLA. It was HLA-C-restricted CMV-specific TCR beta clonotypes that dominated the response ex vivo.

On this clonotype itself: Its target is not known.

TCRdb reanalysed the reads using MiXCR and keeps one entry per CDR3 protein. Of hundreds of thousands of distinct CDR3 sequences listed, approximately 40% are singletons. The source was cultured PBMCs, collected from culture after CMV antigen stimulation. The sequence was obtained from a human donor in good health (CMV status not recorded). Some clones in this sample may be carry-over from other donors' samples. The V gene is TRBV12-3 or TRBV12-4, the J gene TRBJ2-5; D might be TRBD1 (5 bases). The chain's CDR3 is CASSLGGESLGETQYF. In DNA, the CDR3 is TGTGCCAGCAGTTTAGGGGGCGAATCGTTGGGGGAGACCCAGTACTTC.